This entry lists 19 T cell receptor beta chains sequenced from one sample in a study of T cell repertoires in cytomegalovirus infection. The antigens of these receptors remain unknown. TCRdb re-analysed the reads in MiXCR, keeping a single row per CDR3 protein. Of some 480,000 distinct CDR3 sequences in the sample, roughly a third were seen once. The specimen was cultured PBMCs, collected from culture after CMV antigen stimulation. The receptors here all came from a human donor in good health (CMV status not recorded). Some clones in this sample may be carry-over from other donors' samples.

The CDR3 reads CASSLNLGSNQPQHF. CDR3 DNA: TGTGCCAGCAGCTTAAATCTGGGTTCGAATCAGCCCCAGCATTTT. The rearrangement joins TRBV7-2 to TRBJ1-5; D not resolved. V was shortened by 2 bases and J by 4 bases, with 12 bases between the two germline ends. CDR3 size: 15 residues. Germline V CDR1 and CDR2: SGHTA, FQGNSA.

This clonotype has just a few counts. This chain links TRBV6-6 with TRBJ1-1; D is unresolved. The CDR3 length is 14 residues. Germline loops: CDR1 MNHNY, CDR2 SVGAGI (reference sequence). V was pared by 0 bases and J by 1 base, with 6 bases between. The chain's CDR3 is CASSYSKTNTEAFF. CDR3 in DNA: TGTGCCAGCAGTTACTCGAAGACGAACACTGAAGCTTTCTTT.

This clonotype was seen only a few times. The J gene is TRBJ1-2, the V gene TRBV7-2; D possibly corresponds to TRBD1 (5 bases). V dropped 5 bases and J dropped 2 bases, with 18 bases sitting between them. The CDR3 loop spans 16 amino acids. CDR1 SGHTA and CDR2 FQGNSA come from the germline V gene. DNA of the CDR3: TGTGCCAGCAGCCTAACCCCGGGAGGGGCGAACTATGGCTACACCTTC. Its protein is CASSLTPGGANYGYTF.

This clonotype was seen ten or more times. The chain joins TRBV7-2 to TRBJ2-5; D call uncertain. CDR1 is SGHTA, CDR2 FQGNSA, per germline. Deletions cut 3 bases from V and 1 base from J, with 6 bases between. This CDR3 contains 13 residues. Here the CDR3 DNA reads TGTGCCAGCAGCTTTTCGACCCAAGAGACCCAGTACTTC. Amino acid sequence: CASSFSTQETQYF. Supplemented by reference TRBV7-2 and TRBJ2-5, the full variable domain reads GAGVSQSPSNKVTEKGKDVELRCDPISGHTALYWYRQSLGQGLEFLIYFQGNSAPDKSGLPSDRFSAERTGGSVSTLTIQRTQQEDSAVYLCASSFSTQETQYFGPGTRLLVL.

To note about this clonotype: A read error may explain this, as a much larger clone is one base away. The V call is TRBV7-2, the J call TRBJ2-1, with D maybe TRBD1 (6 bases). CDR1 and CDR2 from the germline V gene are SGHTA and FQGNSA. CDR3 length: 15 amino acids. The CDR3 bases are TGTGCCAGCAGCTCATTTGGGGACAAGCCGAATGCGCAGTTCTTC. It encodes CASSSFGDKPNAQFF.

This clonotype has only a few counts. The rearrangement uses TRBV19 and TRBJ2-3; TRBD1 agrees at 10 bases. From germline, CDR1 is LNHDA and CDR2 SQIVND (reference sequence). The CDR3 has 14 residues. J gave up 4 bases and V 6 bases, and 4 bases lay outside the gene matches. Here the CDR3 reads CASRAGTGADTQYF. The CDR3 DNA reads TGTGCCAGTAGGGCAGGGACAGGGGCAGATACGCAGTATTTT.

V usage is TRBV9 and J usage is TRBJ1-2; 7 bases map to TRBD1. In germline, CDR1 is SGDLS, CDR2 YYNGEE. The trim removed 3 bases at V and 2 bases at J, leaving 7 bases unmatched. The CDR3 consists of 15 residues. The CDR3 here is CASSAHDRANYGYTF. As DNA, the CDR3 is TGTGCCAGCAGCGCCCACGACAGGGCGAACTATGGCTACACCTTC.

At least ten counts were recorded for this clonotype. This chain connects TRBV7-2 to TRBJ2-1; the D gene is possibly TRBD2 (6 bases). There are 18 residues in the CDR3. Between the trimmed V and J ends, which lost 2 bases and 0 bases, there was a span of 17 bases. Germline CDR1 is SGHTA and CDR2 is FQGNSA. CDR3 sequence reads: CASSLFDRTTSSYNEQFF. The CDR3 DNA is TGTGCCAGCAGCTTATTCGACCGGACTACGAGCTCCTACAATGAGCAGTTCTTC. Full variable domain (remainder filled in from reference TRBV7-2 and TRBJ2-1): GAGVSQSPSNKVTEKGKDVELRCDPISGHTALYWYRQSLGQGLEFLIYFQGNSAPDKSGLPSDRFSAERTGGSVSTLTIQRTQQEDSAVYLCASSLFDRTTSSYNEQFFGPGTRLTVL.

The chain recombines TRBV5-4 with TRBJ2-7; D gene uncertain. Looked up from germline, CDR1 is SGHNT and CDR2 is YYREEE (reference sequence). V lost 4 bases and J lost 0, with 17 bases in between. CDR3 length equals 16 residues. The CDR3 DNA is TGTGCCAGCAGCGCTGAAGGGCCAGCCAGCTCCTACGAGCAGTACTTC. Translating it yields CASSAEGPASSYEQYF.

In this sample, this clonotype turned up a few times. The J gene is TRBJ2-1, the V gene TRBV4-3; D may be TRBD2 (6 bases). Deletions cut 0 bases from V and 0 bases from J, with 12 bases between. The V gene's germline CDR1 is LGHNA and CDR2 YSLEER. This CDR3 comprises 17 residues. CDR3 sequence (DNA): TGCGCCAGCAGCCAAGAGATGCTCGGGGGCTCCTACAATGAGCAGTTCTTC. Translated: CASSQEMLGGSYNEQFF.

The CDR3 protein is CASTPGTGGVYGYTF. CDR3 in DNA: TGTGCCAGTACCCCCGGGACAGGGGGCGTCTATGGCTACACCTTC. The gene calls are TRBV19 and TRBJ1-2; 12 positions agree with TRBD1. The V gene end was trimmed by 7 bases and the J gene end by 4 bases; junction bases not matched to a gene: 7. Germline CDR1 reads LNHDA; CDR2 reads SQIVND (reference sequence). This CDR3 region has 15 residues.

This chain links TRBV6-1 with TRBJ2-2, with 9 bases fitting TRBD2. V lost 6 bases, J lost 0 bases, and 11 bases stayed unmatched. Germline CDR1 MNHNS, CDR2 SASEGT. This CDR3 is built from 18 residues. Written as DNA, the CDR3 is TGTGCCAGCAGCCGGACTAGCGACCACCTCCCGAACACCGGGGAGCTGTTTTTT. It encodes CASSRTSDHLPNTGELFF.

The rearrangement joins TRBV4-3 to TRBJ2-1; TRBD2 aligns across 7 bases. The CDR3 sequence is 17 residues long. Losses at the gene ends were 1 base for V and 0 bases for J; bases not matched to a gene: 6. Germline CDR1 reads LGHNA; CDR2 reads YSLEER. The CDR3 nucleotides read TGCGCCAGCAGCCAAGGAACTAGCGATTACTCCTACAATGAGCAGTTCTTC. Amino acids: CASSQGTSDYSYNEQFF.

V is TRBV14 and J is TRBJ2-5, with D unresolved. This CDR3 is 15 amino acids long. The ends were cut back, 1 base at V and 4 bases at J, with 13 bases in the middle. Germline V gene sequence: CDR1 SGHDN, CDR2 FVKESK. The CDR3 spells CASSQGTNLGETQYF. The CDR3 region has the DNA TGTGCCAGCAGCCAAGGGACCAACCTGGGAGAGACCCAGTACTTC.

The chain has TRBV7-2 and TRBJ2-7; unclear D gene. Germline CDR1 SGHTA, CDR2 FQGNSA. Trimming stripped 1 base from V and 7 bases from J, with 11 bases between. This CDR3 comprises 13 residues. Here the CDR3 DNA reads TGTGCCAGCAGCTTAGAGATCAGTCGGGAGCAGTACGTC. Residues: CASSLEISREQYV.

A few counts support this clonotype. CDR3 DNA sequence: TGTGCCAGCAGCCCACCTGAAGCCGCTCACGGGCAGTACTTC. Protein sequence: CASSPPEAAHGQYF. The rearrangement links TRBV7-9 to TRBJ2-7; unclear D gene. V lost 5 bases to trimming and J lost 9 bases, with 20 bases between them. Germline loops: CDR1 SEHNR, CDR2 FQNEAQ (reference sequence). The CDR3 has 14 residues.

In its sample, this clonotype was seen a few times. The rearrangement joins TRBV28 to TRBJ2-7; 14 bases fit TRBD2. V trimming: 6 bases; J trimming: 13 bases; junction bases outside the gene matches: 5. CDR3 length equals 12 residues. CDR1 is MDHEN and CDR2 is SYDVKM in the germline V gene. In DNA, the CDR3 is TGTGCCAGCAGGACTAGCGGGAGGGCCGGATACTTC. Amino acids: CASRTSGRAGYF.

V and J are TRBV24-1 and TRBJ2-1; D perhaps matches TRBD2 (6 bases). The germline V gene encodes CDR1 KGHDR and CDR2 SFDVKD. The ends were cut back, 4 bases at V and 3 bases at J, with 9 bases in the middle. The CDR3 runs to 14 residues. The CDR3 reads CATSDPDYYNEQFF. DNA for the CDR3: TGTGCCACCAGTGACCCGGACTACTACAATGAGCAGTTCTTC.

About this clonotype: This CDR3 fails to terminate in the conserved phenylalanine or tryptophan, so it likely reflects a read error. The chain recombines TRBV7-2 with TRBJ2-5, with 7 bases matching TRBD2. Germline assignment: CDR1 SGHTA and CDR2 FQGNSA. V lost 0 bases and J lost 4; bases outside the gene matches: 5. The CDR3 is 15 amino acids. The CDR3 DNA follows: TGTGCCAGCAGCTTAGCGGGCGGGAGCGTAGAGACCCAGTACTCC. It specifies CASSLAGGSVETQYS.